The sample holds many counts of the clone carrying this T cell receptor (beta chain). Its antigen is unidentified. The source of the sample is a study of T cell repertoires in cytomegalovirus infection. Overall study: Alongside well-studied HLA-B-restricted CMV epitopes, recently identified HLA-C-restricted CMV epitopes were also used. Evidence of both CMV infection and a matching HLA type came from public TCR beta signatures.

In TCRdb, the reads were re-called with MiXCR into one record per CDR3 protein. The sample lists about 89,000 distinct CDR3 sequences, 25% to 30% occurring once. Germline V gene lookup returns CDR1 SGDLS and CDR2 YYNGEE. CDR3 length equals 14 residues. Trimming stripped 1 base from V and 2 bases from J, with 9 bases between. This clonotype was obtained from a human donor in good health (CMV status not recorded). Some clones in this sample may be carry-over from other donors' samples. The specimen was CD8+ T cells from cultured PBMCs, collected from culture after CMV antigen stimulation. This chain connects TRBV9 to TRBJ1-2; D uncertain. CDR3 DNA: TGTGCCAGCAGCGTATCGCCGGCGAACTATGGCTACACCTTC. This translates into CASSVSPANYGYTF.